Listed below are T cell receptor beta chains from one sample, sequenced in a study of PD-1 blockade in classical Hodgkin lymphoma. Profiled with immunoSEQ multiplex PCR; TCRdb holds only in-frame clones, not every one. This sample has roughly 40,000 clones; about 88% occur once, and the top ten carry about 8.9%. The material sequenced was peripheral blood mononuclear cells (PBMCs), taken at baseline. The source of these receptors is a human donor with classical Hodgkin lymphoma. Each CDR3 is given without its conserved first and last residue. The order of the fields is V gene, D gene, J gene, CDR3 protein. D genes are given only for firm matches.

V: TRBV19; D: .; J: TRBJ1-5; CDR3: ASSMGRAQH
V: TRBV7-3; D: TRBD2; J: TRBJ2-3; CDR3: ASSLGASGTTDTQY
V: TRBV11-2; D: TRBD2; J: TRBJ2-7; CDR3: ASSPSGRTFSYEQY
V: TRBV19; D: .; J: TRBJ2-5; CDR3: ASSIDRWGETQY
V: TRBV6-6; D: .; J: TRBJ1-6; CDR3: ASTGDSSYNSPLH
V: TRBV27; D: .; J: TRBJ1-5; CDR3: ASSFRGDSNQPQH
V: TRBV28; D: .; J: TRBJ2-5; CDR3: ASSSPGTYQETQY
V: TRBV15; D: .; J: TRBJ2-7; CDR3: ATSREKSEQY
V: TRBV7-3; D: TRBD1; J: TRBJ2-7; CDR3: ASSLTGGSLHEQY
V: TRBV27; D: .; J: TRBJ1-2; CDR3: ASRMGGGDGYT
V: TRBV5-1; D: TRBD2; J: TRBJ2-1; CDR3: ASSLTSGRYNEQF
V: TRBV2; D: TRBD1; J: TRBJ1-2; CDR3: ASRGQGNYGYT
V: TRBV6-6; D: .; J: TRBJ2-7; CDR3: ASSYSDTSSYEQY
V: TRBV5-8; D: .; J: TRBJ2-4; CDR3: ASSPIIWPRRDIQY
V: TRBV6-1; D: .; J: TRBJ1-1; CDR3: ASSAYRDRGRNTEAF
V: TRBV5-4; D: .; J: TRBJ2-3; CDR3: ASSPLAGQVAGRVSDTQY
V: TRBV6-1; D: .; J: TRBJ2-3; CDR3: ASVRANSPDTQY
V: TRBV7-6; D: .; J: TRBJ2-3; CDR3: ASSLAGGTDTQY
V: TRBV7-2; D: TRBD2; J: TRBJ2-3; CDR3: ASSPLERGWTQY
V: TRBV4-2; D: .; J: TRBJ2-7; CDR3: ASSQESASDSYEQY
V: TRBV10-3; D: .; J: TRBJ2-1; CDR3: AISPTVTYNEQF
V: TRBV4-3; D: .; J: TRBJ1-5; CDR3: ASSQDGGRSGQPQH
V: TRBV27; D: TRBD2; J: TRBJ2-7; CDR3: ASSLNAVAGIYEQY
V: TRBV19; D: .; J: TRBJ1-1; CDR3: ASRRTTNTEAF
V: TRBV27; D: TRBD1; J: TRBJ2-3; CDR3: ASREGQVTDTQY
V: TRBV29-1; D: TRBD2; J: TRBJ2-1; CDR3: SVVGTSGPISSYNEQF
V: TRBV7-3; D: TRBD2; J: TRBJ2-3; CDR3: ASSFYSAGGSDTQY
V: TRBV9; D: .; J: TRBJ2-7; CDR3: ASSPNRGGYEQY
V: TRBV2; D: .; J: TRBJ2-3; CDR3: ASSEWDSLVDTQY
V: TRBV5-1; D: .; J: TRBJ2-5; CDR3: ASSLVGGQETQY
V: TRBV28; D: TRBD1; J: TRBJ2-2; CDR3: ASSPPTTGTGFVGELF
V: TRBV10-1; D: TRBD2; J: TRBJ2-7; CDR3: ASGTGTSGTREQY
V: TRBV7-3; D: .; J: TRBJ2-5; CDR3: ASSLVGGPQETQY
V: TRBV27; D: .; J: TRBJ1-1; CDR3: ASSWGGGLNTEAF
V: TRBV5-1; D: .; J: TRBJ2-7; CDR3: ASSLIGGLYEQY
V: TRBV19; D: .; J: TRBJ2-5; CDR3: ASSPPPGRAQQETQY
V: TRBV6-5; D: TRBD2; J: TRBJ2-3; CDR3: ASRGGRTDTQY
V: TRBV4-3; D: .; J: TRBJ2-1; CDR3: ASSQDFSDPEQF
V: TRBV14; D: TRBD1; J: TRBJ1-6; CDR3: ASSRRDRANSPLH
V: TRBV7-3; D: .; J: TRBJ2-7; CDR3: ASSLSSGQRNEQY